Listed below are T cell receptor beta chains from one sample, sequenced in a study of blood T cell repertoires in COVID-19. Only in-frame clones appear in the TCRdb table, and some are missing; sequencing was by immunoSEQ multiplex PCR. The sample consists of over 75,000 clones, less than 85% of them appearing once. Sequenced: peripheral blood. Receptors originate from a human donor in a cohort sampled during active COVID-19. CDR3s include the opening cysteine and the closing phenylalanine or tryptophan. A D gene is named only where the DNA matches it firmly. Not every row has a clone size; where given, it reads once, few, many or a size class.

size | J | D | V | CDR3 | DNA
NA | TRBJ1-1 | NA | TRBV29-1 | CSAPTGVVNTEAFF | TGCAGCGCCCCCACGGGGGTGGTGAACACTGAAGCTTTCTTT
NA | TRBJ2-1 | NA | TRBV21-1 | CAGHLGLAYEQFF | TGTGCCGGACACCTAGGACTAGCGTATGAGCAGTTCTTC
NA | TRBJ2-2 | TRBD2 | TRBV7-7 | CASSRLAANTGELFF | TGTGCTAGCAGCCGACTAGCTGCGAACACCGGGGAGCTGTTTTTT
NA | TRBJ2-7 | NA | TRBV2 | CASSVGPDAYEQYF | TGTGCCAGCAGTGTTGGGCCCGACGCTTACGAGCAGTACTTC
NA | TRBJ2-7 | NA | TRBV5-5 | CASSLGQYEQYF | TGTGCCAGCAGCTTGGGGCAGTACGAGCAGTACTTC
NA | TRBJ2-1 | TRBD1 | TRBV7-7 | CASSRDRGSDEQFF | TGTGCTAGCAGCCGGGACAGGGGTAGCGATGAGCAGTTCTTC
NA | TRBJ1-2 | NA | TRBV28 | CASLMRDRGDGYTF | TGTGCCAGCTTGATGCGGGACCGAGGTGATGGCTACACCTTC
NA | TRBJ1-6 | TRBD1 | TRBV7-2 | CASSLFQGVNSPLHF | TGTGCCAGCAGCTTATTTCAGGGGGTGAATTCACCCCTCCACTTT
NA | TRBJ2-7 | NA | TRBV12-3/TRBV12-4 | CASSFARAYEQYF | TGTGCCAGCAGTTTCGCCCGCGCCTACGAGCAGTACTTC
NA | TRBJ1-4 | TRBD1 | TRBV11-2 | CASSLGQGNEKLFF | TGTGCCAGCAGCTTAGGACAGGGTAATGAAAAACTGTTTTTT
NA | TRBJ1-2 | NA | TRBV28 | CASSLPGYGYTF | TGTGCCAGCAGTTTACCCGGCTATGGCTACACCTTC
NA | TRBJ2-7 | NA | TRBV6-6 | CASSPRPAGGDGFNYEQYF | TGTGCCAGCAGTCCCCGGCCTGCAGGCGGGGACGGATTCAACTACGAGCAGTACTTC
few | TRBJ2-7 | TRBD2 | TRBV28 | CASSSLLAGASSYEQYF | TGTGCCAGCAGTTCGCTACTAGCGGGGGCAAGCTCCTACGAGCAGTACTTC
NA | TRBJ1-5 | NA | TRBV4-1 | CASSQGPNLILPQHF | TGCGCCAGCAGCCAAGGCCCTAACCTGATTTTGCCCCAGCATTTT
NA | TRBJ2-3 | TRBD2 | TRBV5-1 | CASSWGLGTDTQYF | TGCGCCAGCAGCTGGGGACTAGGGACAGATACGCAGTATTTT
few | TRBJ1-5 | NA | TRBV6-5 | CASTEPNQPQHF | TGTGCCAGCACCGAGCCGAATCAGCCCCAGCATTTT
NA | TRBJ1-1 | NA | TRBV30 | CAWSGDTWGTEAFF | TGTGCCTGGAGTGGGGACACCTGGGGGACTGAAGCTTTCTTT
NA | TRBJ2-7 | NA | TRBV30 | CAWSAPAWRGSEQYF | TGTGCCTGGAGTGCACCGGCCTGGCGGGGCTCCGAGCAGTACTTC
NA | TRBJ2-1 | TRBD2 | TRBV5-1 | CASSLALAGGPNEQFF | TGCGCCAGCAGCCTAGCACTAGCGGGAGGGCCCAATGAGCAGTTCTTC
NA | TRBJ2-3 | NA | TRBV2 | CASSTQGLTDTQYF | TGTGCCAGCAGTACCCAGGGACTTACAGATACGCAGTATTTT
NA | TRBJ2-1 | TRBD2 | TRBV19 | CASSMGLGYNEQFF | TGTGCCAGTAGTATGGGACTAGGCTACAATGAGCAGTTCTTC
NA | TRBJ1-2 | TRBD1 | TRBV5-1 | CASSKHGTGRGANYGYTF | TGCGCCAGCAGCAAGCACGGGACAGGGAGAGGGGCTAACTATGGCTACACCTTC
few | TRBJ1-1 | NA | TRBV6-2/TRBV6-3 | CASSYPGGGTEAFF | TGTGCCAGCAGTTACCCGGGGGGTGGCACTGAAGCTTTCTTT
NA | TRBJ2-6 | NA | TRBV4-1 | CASSQSLGAGANVLTF | TGCGCCAGCAGCCAATCACTCGGGGCTGGGGCCAACGTCCTGACTTTC
NA | TRBJ2-7 | NA | TRBV18 | CASSPLTNPYEQYF | TGTGCCAGCTCACCACTGACAAATCCCTACGAGCAGTACTTC
NA | TRBJ2-6 | NA | TRBV5-1 | CASSTGDAGANVLTF | TGCGCCAGCAGCACCGGAGACGCTGGGGCCAACGTCCTGACTTTC
NA | TRBJ2-1 | TRBD2 | TRBV9 | CASSVGTSVYNEQFF | TGTGCCAGCAGCGTAGGGACTAGCGTCTACAATGAGCAGTTCTTC
NA | TRBJ2-7 | TRBD1 | TRBV7-2 | CASSLGTGSIYEQYF | TGTGCCAGCAGCTTAGGGACAGGATCGATCTACGAGCAGTACTTC
NA | TRBJ2-1 | NA | TRBV18 | CASSPGATGTYNEQFF | TGTGCCAGCTCACCAGGGGCGACAGGCACCTACAATGAGCAGTTCTTC
NA | TRBJ2-6 | NA | TRBV7-2 | CASSLVGGPFGANVLTF | TGTGCCAGCAGCTTAGTGGGGGGGCCTTTTGGGGCCAACGTCCTGACTTTC
NA | TRBJ1-1 | NA | TRBV7-3 | CASSLSWGDEAFF | TGTGCCAGCAGCTTATCCTGGGGGGATGAAGCTTTCTTT
NA | TRBJ1-5 | NA | TRBV28 | CASSLPGPNQPQHF | TGTGCCAGCAGTTTACCGGGTCCCAATCAGCCCCAGCATTTT
NA | TRBJ2-7 | TRBD2 | TRBV28 | CASPPEAGGPGDEQYF | TGTGCCAGCCCCCCAGAGGCGGGGGGCCCTGGGGACGAGCAGTACTTC
NA | TRBJ2-1 | TRBD2 | TRBV5-1 | CASSSGLAGLNEQFF | TGCGCCAGCAGCTCTGGACTAGCGGGCTTAAATGAGCAGTTCTTC
NA | TRBJ2-5 | NA | TRBV7-9 | CASSLSETQYF | TGTGCCAGCAGCTTGAGTGAAACCCAGTACTTC
NA | TRBJ1-4 | TRBD1 | TRBV3-1/TRBV3-2 | CASSQYTGGGEKLFF | TGTGCCAGCAGCCAATATACAGGGGGTGGTGAAAAACTGTTTTTT
NA | TRBJ1-4 | TRBD1 | TRBV4-2 | CASSQTGTGNEKLFF | TGTGCCAGCAGCCAAACCGGGACAGGGAATGAAAAACTGTTTTTT
NA | TRBJ2-3 | NA | TRBV18 | CASSQGTDTQYF | TGTGCCAGCTCACAGGGGACAGATACGCAGTATTTT
NA | TRBJ2-3 | TRBD2 | TRBV19 | CASSIFTAGLSTDTQYF | TGTGCCAGTAGTATATTTACAGCGGGACTTAGCACAGATACGCAGTATTTT
NA | TRBJ2-6 | NA | TRBV25-1 | CASHGDSGANVLTF | TGTGCCAGCCATGGAGACTCTGGGGCCAACGTCCTGACTTTC
NA | TRBJ2-1 | TRBD2 | TRBV5-4 | CASSLSRGGRYNEQFF | TGTGCCAGCAGCTTGTCTCGCGGGGGAAGATACAATGAGCAGTTCTTC
NA | TRBJ1-2 | TRBD1 | TRBV25-1 | CASRGTGETPSRGYTF | TGTGCCAGCCGTGGGACAGGGGAAACCCCTAGCCGTGGCTACACCTTC
NA | TRBJ2-3 | TRBD2 | TRBV28 | CASLLGGGSGDTQYF | TGTGCCAGCCTCTTGGGGGGAGGGAGTGGGGATACGCAGTATTTT
NA | TRBJ2-3 | NA | TRBV19 | CASSIDSRVVDTQYF | TGTGCCAGTAGTATAGATTCCAGGGTTGTCGATACGCAGTATTTT
NA | TRBJ2-7 | TRBD1 | TRBV6-5 | CASRAGTGGDEQYF | TGTGCCAGCAGGGCCGGGACAGGGGGCGACGAGCAGTACTTC
NA | TRBJ2-1 | TRBD1 | TRBV9 | CASSPDREYEQFF | TGTGCCAGCAGCCCGGACAGGGAATATGAGCAGTTCTTC
NA | TRBJ1-4 | TRBD1 | TRBV30 | CAWSDGTGSEKLFF | TGTGCCTGGAGTGACGGGACAGGGAGTGAAAAACTGTTTTTT
NA | TRBJ2-2 | TRBD2 | TRBV7-2 | CASSRGLADYTGELFF | TGTGCCAGCAGCCGCGGACTAGCGGATTACACCGGGGAGCTGTTTTTT
NA | TRBJ1-4 | NA | TRBV21-1 | CASSHRTGEKLFF | TGTGCCAGCAGCCACCGGACAGGTGAAAAACTGTTTTTT
NA | TRBJ1-5 | NA | TRBV19 | CASSLLTSNQPQHF | TGTGCCAGTAGTCTACTTACTAGCAATCAGCCCCAGCATTTT
NA | TRBJ2-7 | NA | TRBV2 | CASRTITYEQYF | TGTGCCAGCAGGACTATCACCTACGAGCAGTACTTC
NA | TRBJ2-1 | NA | TRBV7-9 | CASSFGSSYNEQFF | TGTGCCAGCAGCTTCGGGAGTTCCTACAATGAGCAGTTCTTC
NA | TRBJ2-5 | NA | TRBV23-1 | CASSMWAWETQYF | TGCGCCAGCAGTATGTGGGCCTGGGAGACCCAGTACTTC
NA | TRBJ2-3 | TRBD2 | TRBV7-2 | CASSLDPAAGGYTQYF | TGTGCCAGCAGCTTGGACCCGGCGGCGGGGGGATATACGCAGTATTTT
medium-sized | TRBJ2-7 | TRBD1 | TRBV27 | CASNPGQFSYEQYF | TGTGCCAGCAACCCGGGACAGTTCTCCTACGAGCAGTACTTC
NA | TRBJ2-1 | TRBD1 | TRBV18 | CASSPLGQDYNEQFF | TGTGCCAGCTCACCCCTCGGACAGGACTACAATGAGCAGTTCTTC
NA | TRBJ2-7 | TRBD2 | TRBV4-3 | CASSLTSGGLASYEQYF | TGCGCCAGCAGCCTTACTAGCGGGGGCCTCGCTTCCTACGAGCAGTACTTC